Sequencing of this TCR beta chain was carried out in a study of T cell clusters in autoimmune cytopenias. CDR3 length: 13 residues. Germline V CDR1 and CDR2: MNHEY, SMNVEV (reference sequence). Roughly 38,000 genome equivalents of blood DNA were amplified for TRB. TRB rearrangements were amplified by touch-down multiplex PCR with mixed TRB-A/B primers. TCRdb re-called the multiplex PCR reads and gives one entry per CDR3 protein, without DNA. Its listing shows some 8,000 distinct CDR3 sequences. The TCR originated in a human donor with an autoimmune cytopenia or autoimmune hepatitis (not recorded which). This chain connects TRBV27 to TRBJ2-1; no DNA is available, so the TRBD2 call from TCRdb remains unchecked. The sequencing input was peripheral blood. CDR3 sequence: CASRPGNRNEQFF.